This entry concerns a single T cell receptor (beta chain). Measured with immunoSEQ multiplex PCR; TCRdb has only the in-frame clones, and not every one. The table lists about 87,000 clones, roughly four fifths of them singletons, with 5.5% to 8% in the top ten. This entry comes from a study of glioma-infiltrating T cells after dendritic cell vaccination. CDR1 SEHNR and CDR2 FQNEAQ come from the germline V gene (reference sequence). The CDR3 is 17 amino acids. Trimming at V came to 1 base and at J to 2 bases, leaving 9 bases not matched to a gene. Time point noted: after dendritic cell vaccination, including at tumor progression/relapse. Before vaccination, two weeks after the third vaccination, and at progression, PBMC were collected.

This chain links TRBV7-9 with TRBJ2-5; 8 positions match TRBD2. The sample here was blood, taken after dendritic cell vaccination. This TCR was recovered from a human donor with glioblastoma. CDR3 sequence: CASSLGGVAGHQETQYF. The CDR3 DNA follows: TGTGCCAGCAGCTTAGGGGGGGTAGCGGGGCATCAAGAGACCCAGTACTTC.